The next 31 T cell receptor beta chains were all read from a single sample in a study of CD8 T cells in Susac syndrome. Reverse transcription of about 0.5 to 1 ug RNA used random hexamers. MiXCR, run by TCRdb on the immunoSEQ multiplex PCR reads, gives a single entry per CDR3 protein. The table has approximately 74,000 distinct CDR3 sequences, over 85% seen once. Input material: CD8+ T cells from PBMCs. These receptors were obtained from a human donor with Susac syndrome.

This clonotype was seen once. The CDR3 DNA reads TGTGCCTGGACAGGGGGGGGTTACAATGAGCAGTTCTTC. Translation gives CAWTGGGYNEQFF. The chain employs TRBV30 and TRBJ2-1, with D perhaps being TRBD1 or TRBD2 (7 bases each). Germline CDR1 is GTSNPN and CDR2 is SVGIG (reference sequence). CDR3 length equals 13 residues. Trimming left V 4 bases short and J 4 bases short, with 11 bases between.

The chain links TRBV29-1 to TRBJ1-1, with D possibly being TRBD1 (5 bases). V lost 4 bases to trimming and J lost 0 bases, with 15 bases between them. CDR3 length equals 15 residues. Germline V gene sequence: CDR1 SQVTM, CDR2 ANQGSEA. The CDR3 DNA reads as TGCAGCGTTGGCGGGGGAGGGATAATGAACACTGAAGCTTTCTTT. Protein sequence: CSVGGGGIMNTEAFF.

The chain recombines TRBV11-1 with TRBJ2-7; D unresolved. CDR3 length: 14 residues. Germline loops: CDR1 SGHAT, CDR2 FQDESV (reference sequence). Trimming took 5 bases from V and 0 from J, leaving 11 bases between them. The DNA for the CDR3 is TGTGCCAGCAGCCTCACGGGTGCCTCCTACGAGCAGTACTTC. Its protein is CASSLTGASYEQYF.

The gene calls are TRBV30 and TRBJ2-7; maybe TRBD2 (6 bases). Trimming cost V 2 bases and J 1 base, with 9 bases left between them. CDR1 is GTSNPN and CDR2 is SVGIG in the germline V gene (reference sequence). The CDR3 has 13 amino acids. CDR3 bases: TGTGCCTGGAGTTGGGGGGATTCCTACGAGCAGTACTTC. Protein product: CAWSWGDSYEQYF.

This chain uses TRBV14 with TRBJ1-2; the D is unclear. Looked up from germline, CDR1 is SGHDN and CDR2 is FVKESK. CDR3 length: 15 amino acids. The V and J ends lost 0 bases and 4 bases respectively, with 12 bases between them. This CDR3 is CASSQDKRASYGYTF. CDR3 nucleotides: TGTGCCAGCAGCCAAGATAAAAGGGCATCCTATGGCTACACCTTC.

This clonotype was counted between two and nine times. The rearrangement uses TRBV5-1 and TRBJ2-1, with 7 bases fitting TRBD1. The CDR3 loop spans 12 amino acids. The ends lost 1 base at V and 9 bases at J; junction bases unmatched: 1. From germline, CDR1 is SGHRS and CDR2 YFSETQ. The CDR3 DNA follows: TGCGCCAGCAGCTTGTCAGGGGGTGAGCAGTTCTTC. This translates into CASSLSGGEQFF.

This chain connects TRBV6-2 or TRBV6-3 to TRBJ2-2; TRBD2 matches 12 bases. Germline V CDR1 and CDR2: MNHEY, SVGEGT. The trim removed 5 bases at V and 1 base at J, leaving 14 bases unmatched. The CDR3 is 20 residues long. The CDR3 loop is CASSNGLAGIISENTGELFF. The CDR3 DNA follows: TGTGCCAGCAGTAACGGACTAGCGGGAATTATATCGGAGAACACCGGGGAGCTGTTTTTT.

In its sample, this clonotype was seen once. The chain joins TRBV23-1 to TRBJ2-7; 10 bases are a match to TRBD1. TRBV23-1 is annotated as an ORF whose role is uncertain. V shed 2 bases, J shed 1 base, and the junction held 2 bases outside the gene matches. This CDR3 has 15 residues. CDR3 in DNA: TGCGCCAGCAGTCAAAGGGACAGGGGATCCTACGAGCAGTACTTC. Its translation: CASSQRDRGSYEQYF.

This clonotype is medium-sized (0.01 to 0.1%). CDR3 amino acids: CASSYTGTGAYEQFF. The CDR3 DNA reads as TGTGCCAGCAGTTACACCGGGACAGGGGCTTATGAGCAGTTCTTC. V gene TRBV6-2 or TRBV6-3 combines with J gene TRBJ2-1, with TRBD1 matching 10 bases. CDR3 length: 15 residues. After removal of 2 bases from V and 8 bases from J, the junction contained 6 bases not matched to a gene. Germline CDR1 is MNHEY and CDR2 is SVGEGT.

This chain connects TRBV20-1 to TRBJ2-7; 10 positions match TRBD2. This CDR3 has 19 amino acids. CDR1 is DFQATT and CDR2 is SNEGSKA in the germline V gene (reference sequence). Trimming removed 0 bases from V and 3 bases from J; junction bases left unmatched: 17. This CDR3 reads CSARDQESSGRQIFYEQYF. The CDR3 region has the DNA TGCAGTGCTAGAGATCAAGAGAGTAGCGGGAGGCAAATCTTCTACGAGCAGTACTTC.

The CDR3 loop reads CASSNPPGLGGQTQYF. The DNA for the CDR3 is TGTGCCAGCAGCAATCCCCCCGGACTAGGAGGGCAGACCCAGTACTTC. J is TRBJ2-5 and V is TRBV11-1, with 7 nucleotides matching TRBD2. The CDR3 contains 16 residues. The ends lost 5 bases at V and 6 bases at J; junction bases unmatched: 15. Germline V gene sequence: CDR1 SGHAT, CDR2 FQDESV (reference sequence).

This clonotype showed up just once. The CDR3 sequence: CASSLSSPTGGAYGYTF. Written as DNA, the CDR3 is TGTGCCAGCAGTTTATCAAGCCCGACAGGGGGCGCCTATGGCTACACCTTC. This sequence joins TRBV27 and TRBJ1-2; TRBD1 aligns across 10 bases. Germline assignment: CDR1 MNHEY and CDR2 SMNVEV (reference sequence). The CDR3 covers 17 residues. Trimming removed 0 bases from V and 4 bases from J; junction bases left unmatched: 8.

The genes are TRBV5-6 and TRBJ1-1, with a weak D call TRBD1 (6 bases). Per germline, CDR1 SGHDT and CDR2 YYEEEE. CDR3 size: 12 residues. Trimming shortened V by 6 bases and J by 3 bases, and 9 bases separated the two germline ends. CDR3 region: CASNRAYTEAFF. For the CDR3, the DNA is TGTGCCAGCAACAGGGCCTACACTGAAGCTTTCTTT. Full variable domain (missing parts from reference TRBV5-6 and TRBJ1-1): DAGVTQSPTHLIKTRGQQVTLRCSPKSGHDTVSWYQQALGQGPQFIFQYYEEEERQRGNFPDRFSGHQFPNYSSELNVNALLLGDSALYLCASNRAYTEAFFGQGTRLTVV.

The chain is built from TRBV14 and TRBJ2-5; 8 nucleotides align to TRBD2. The V gene end was trimmed by 5 bases and the J gene end by 7 bases; junction bases not matched to a gene: 12. The CDR3 is made up of 15 amino acids. Germline assignment: CDR1 SGHDN and CDR2 FVKESK. The CDR3: CASSDVGAGGVTQYF. CDR3 DNA: TGTGCCAGCAGCGACGTCGGGGCGGGAGGAGTGACCCAGTACTTC.

The chain has TRBV5-6 and TRBJ2-1, with D uncertain. The CDR3 is 12 residues long. Looked up from germline, CDR1 is SGHDT and CDR2 is YYEEEE. V was shortened by 4 bases and J by 6 bases, with 8 bases between the two germline ends. The CDR3, as DNA: TGTGCCAGCAGCCTCAATCCCAATGAGCAGTTCTTC. It codes for CASSLNPNEQFF.

The J gene is TRBJ2-7, the V gene TRBV11-1; a possible D gene is TRBD2 (5 bases). The CDR3 has 13 residues. V dropped 3 bases and J dropped 3 bases, with 9 bases sitting between them. Per the germline V gene, CDR1 is SGHAT and CDR2 is FQDESV (reference sequence). The DNA of the CDR3 is TGTGCCAGCAGCTTGGAGAGGGACTACGAGCAGTACTTC. Amino acid sequence: CASSLERDYEQYF.

The rearrangement uses TRBV21-1 and TRBJ2-7; the table gives TRBD1 as D, unverified against the DNA. TRBV21-1 is designated a pseudogene. The CDR3 is 14 amino acids. This CDR3 reads CASSTTARAYEQYF. In DNA, the CDR3 is TGTGCCAGCTCCACGACAGCGAGGGCCTACGAGCAGTACTTC.

The chain links TRBV7-2 to TRBJ1-2; D ambiguous. V lost 4 bases and J 2 bases, leaving 8 bases between the germline ends. Germline V gene sequence: CDR1 SGHTA, CDR2 FQGNSA. The CDR3 covers 13 residues. The CDR3 spells CASSSNVNYGYTF. The CDR3 DNA reads TGTGCCAGCAGCTCTAACGTCAACTATGGCTACACCTTC.

The chain carries TRBV7-9 and TRBJ2-3; the D is unclear. Germline-derived CDR1 and CDR2 are SEHNR and FQNEAQ (reference sequence). V lost 1 base to trimming and J lost 14 bases, with 13 bases between them. There are 12 residues in the CDR3. The CDR3 is CASSLVDSQPYF. In DNA, the CDR3 is TGTGCCAGCAGCTTAGTAGATTCCCAGCCGTATTTT.

The chain has TRBV29-1 and TRBJ1-1; D is possibly TRBD1 (6 bases). Germline CDR1 and CDR2: SQVTM and ANQGSEA. The CDR3 spans 17 residues. Trimming took 5 bases from V and 4 from J, leaving 26 bases between them. The CDR3 DNA reads as TGCAGCGTTTGGGCGCAGGGGCTGTCCGTTAGGACCACTGAAGCTTTCTTT. Amino acid sequence: CSVWAQGLSVRTTEAFF.

J is TRBJ1-1 and V is TRBV7-9; D gene uncertain. This CDR3 contains 16 residues. Trimming took 1 base from V and 0 from J, leaving 12 bases between them. Germline V CDR1 and CDR2: SEHNR, FQNEAQ (reference sequence). CDR3 residues: CASSLDISSLNTEAFF. In nucleotides, the CDR3 is TGTGCCAGCAGCTTAGATATCAGTAGTCTGAACACTGAAGCTTTCTTT.

The chain has TRBV30 and TRBJ2-7; 9 nucleotides match TRBD2. Germline-derived CDR1 and CDR2 are GTSNPN and SVGIG (reference sequence). The CDR3 loop spans 14 amino acids. V was clipped by 1 base and J by 5 bases; unmatched bases: 6. The CDR3 coding sequence is TGTGCCTGGAGTGATAGCGGGAGTTTGGACGAGCAGTACTTC. It codes for CAWSDSGSLDEQYF.

The V call is TRBV30, the J call TRBJ2-5, with D perhaps TRBD2 (7 bases). Between the trimmed V and J ends, which lost 8 bases and 4 bases, there was a span of 14 bases. This CDR3 region has 12 residues. Germline V gene lookup returns CDR1 GTSNPN and CDR2 SVGIG (reference sequence). CDR3 protein: CAMGGGGETQYF. CDR3 nucleotide sequence: TGTGCCATGGGAGGGGGAGGAGAGACCCAGTACTTC.

This sequence joins TRBV4-2 and TRBJ2-5; a possible D gene is TRBD1 (6 bases). Trimming shortened V by 4 bases and J by 3 bases, and 12 bases separated the two germline ends. CDR1 LGHNA and CDR2 YNFKEQ come from the germline V gene. This CDR3 spans 14 amino acids. The CDR3 protein is CASSPFEGEETQYF. For the CDR3, the DNA is TGTGCCAGCAGCCCCTTCGAGGGGGAAGAGACCCAGTACTTC.

The chain is built from TRBV6-5 and TRBJ2-6; the D is unclear. CDR3 size: 16 residues. CDR1 is MNHEY and CDR2 is SVGAGI in the germline V gene. The V end was cut by 1 base, the J end by 0 bases, with 7 bases between. CDR3 residues: CASSYFGSSGANVLTF. The CDR3 bases are TGTGCCAGCAGTTACTTTGGCAGCTCTGGGGCCAACGTCCTGACTTTC.

The chain uses TRBV25-1 and TRBJ2-2, with D unclear. Deletions cut 3 bases from V and 2 bases from J, with 10 bases between. Germline CDR1 MGHDK, CDR2 SYGVNS. The CDR3 spans 15 residues. The DNA of the CDR3 is TGTGCCAGCAGTGACCGGTTGCAAAACACCGGGGAGCTGTTTTTT. Translated, it gives CASSDRLQNTGELFF.

The V call is TRBV24-1, the J call TRBJ2-3; 11 nucleotides agree with TRBD2. The trim removed 4 bases at V and 0 bases at J, leaving 5 bases unmatched. This CDR3 has 17 residues. Germline values: CDR1 KGHDR, CDR2 SFDVKD. CDR3 in DNA: TGTGCCACCAGTGACCTTGGGACTAGCGGCAGCACAGATACGCAGTATTTT. It yields the protein CATSDLGTSGSTDTQYF.

The rearrangement uses TRBV20-1 and TRBJ1-2; TRBD1 matches at 8 bases. CDR1 and CDR2 (germline): DFQATT, SNEGSKA (reference sequence). The CDR3 covers 12 residues. J gave up 3 bases and V 6 bases, and 3 bases lay outside the gene matches. CDR3 DNA sequence: TGCAGTGCGTCGGACAGGGACTATGGCTACACCTTC. Translating it yields CSASDRDYGYTF.

The chain employs TRBV15 and TRBJ2-1; D is undetermined. Trimming removed 0 bases at V and 0 bases at J, with 12 bases between. This CDR3 region has 17 residues. Germline assignment: CDR1 LNHNV and CDR2 YYDKDF (reference sequence). The CDR3 coding sequence is TGTGCCACCAGCAGAGAAGCCCCACTTAGCTCCTACAATGAGCAGTTCTTC. It yields the protein CATSREAPLSSYNEQFF.

The chain has TRBV29-1 and TRBJ2-1, with 8 bases lining up with TRBD2. The CDR3 has 14 residues. Germline lookup yields CDR1 SQVTM and CDR2 ANQGSEA. J lost 3 bases, V lost 6 bases, and 7 bases had no gene match. CDR3 residues: CSVPERELYNEQFF. The CDR3 nucleotides read TGCAGCGTCCCCGAGCGGGAGCTCTACAATGAGCAGTTCTTC.

The chain links TRBV28 to TRBJ2-1, with D maybe TRBD2 (7 bases). There are 14 residues in the CDR3. Germline V gives CDR1 MDHEN, CDR2 SYDVKM. The germline V and J ends were trimmed by 5 bases and 5 bases, with 13 bases remaining between them. The CDR3 loop is CASSSLGGHNEQFF. CDR3 nucleotide sequence: TGTGCCAGCAGTAGTCTCGGGGGGCACAATGAGCAGTTCTTC.